The 9 T cell receptor beta chains in this list originate from one sample, sequenced in a study of T cell repertoires in cytomegalovirus infection. TCRdb re-called the reads through MiXCR, storing one row per CDR3 protein. The sample carries roughly 120,000 distinct CDR3 sequences, around a tenth recorded once. Antigens for these TCRs are unknown. Sequenced sample: PBMCs, sequenced either directly or after in vitro stimulation (not recorded which). These TCRs come from a human donor in good health (CMV status not recorded). Some clones in this sample may be carry-over from other donors' samples.

This clonotype was counted at least ten times. The chain is built from TRBV7-2 and TRBJ2-7, with 8 nucleotides matching TRBD2. J was trimmed by 2 bases and V by 5 bases; bases with no gene match: 8. This CDR3 contains 15 residues. CDR1 is SGHTA, CDR2 FQGNSA, per germline. CDR3 protein: CASSGYSSGTYEQYF. The CDR3, as DNA: TGTGCCAGCAGCGGGTACAGTAGCGGGACCTACGAGCAGTACTTC. Variable domain in full (rest from reference TRBV7-2 and TRBJ2-7): GAGVSQSPSNKVTEKGKDVELRCDPISGHTALYWYRQSLGQGLEFLIYFQGNSAPDKSGLPSDRFSAERTGGSVSTLTIQRTQQEDSAVYLCASSGYSSGTYEQYFGPGTRLTVT.

This clonotype showed up just a few times. The V and J genes are TRBV29-1 and TRBJ2-1; D is undetermined. Germline V lookup: CDR1 SQVTM, CDR2 ANQGSEA. V shed 1 base and J shed 4 bases, with 8 bases lying between them. The CDR3 spans 13 residues. The CDR3 here is CSVEGGTYNEQFF. The CDR3 coding sequence is TGCAGCGTTGAAGGCGGAACATACAATGAGCAGTTCTTC.

This clonotype turned up a few times. The V gene is TRBV29-1, the J gene TRBJ1-2; 7 bases are shared with TRBD1. The V gene end was trimmed by 1 base and the J gene end by 7 bases; junction bases not matched to a gene: 6. Germline CDR1 is SQVTM and CDR2 is ANQGSEA. The CDR3 has 13 residues. The CDR3 region is CSVEVQGRGGYTF. Here the CDR3 DNA reads TGCAGCGTTGAAGTACAGGGGCGTGGTGGCTACACCTTC.

This clonotype was seen only a few times. The chain carries TRBV24-1 and TRBJ1-1; TRBD1 aligns across 7 bases. Per germline, CDR1 KGHDR and CDR2 SFDVKD. V lost 4 bases to trimming and J lost 10 bases; unmatched junction nucleotides: 8. This CDR3 is built from 13 residues. The CDR3 reads CATSDRSGQAAFF. The CDR3, as DNA: TGTGCCACCAGTGACCGTTCTGGACAGGCAGCTTTCTTT.

The chain carries TRBV20-1 and TRBJ1-2; D gene uncertain. Germline V gene sequence: CDR1 DFQATT, CDR2 SNEGSKA (reference sequence). The germline V and J ends were trimmed by 5 bases and 8 bases, with 21 bases remaining between them. The CDR3 sequence is 14 residues long. The CDR3 region has the DNA TGCAGTGCTCAGAGTAGGTCCGGGGATCTCGGCTACACCTTC. Protein product: CSAQSRSGDLGYTF.

This clonotype came up many times. The DNA of the CDR3 is TGTGCCAGCAGCTTAGGGGACAGGTGGAACACTGAAGCTTTCTTT. This sequence encodes CASSLGDRWNTEAFF. The chain has TRBV7-8 and TRBJ1-1; 8 positions match TRBD1. V was clipped by 1 base and J by 1 base; unmatched bases: 2. The CDR3 runs to 15 residues. Germline values: CDR1 SGHVS, CDR2 FQNEAQ.

The sample holds many counts of this clonotype. Its ends do not fully match the called genes, so a read error is possible. V and J are TRBV7-2 and TRBJ2-7; 7 nucleotides line up with TRBD1. This CDR3 spans 12 amino acids. The germline V gene has CDR1 SGHTA and CDR2 FQGNSA. This CDR3 is CASSLVRGQLLF. DNA of the CDR3: TGTGCCAGCAGCTTAGTTCGGGGACAGCTCCTCTTC.

Ten or more counts support this clonotype. The chain links TRBV2 to TRBJ2-3; weak D call: TRBD1 (6 bases). CDR1 SNHLY and CDR2 FYNNEI come from the germline V gene. CDR3 length equals 14 residues. The V gene lost 2 bases and the J gene lost 0 bases, with 6 bases spanning the gap. CDR3 DNA sequence: TGTGCCAGCAGTGAACAGGGGAGCACAGATACGCAGTATTTT. Its translation is CASSEQGSTDTQYF.

At least ten counts were recorded for this clonotype. The chain employs TRBV14 and TRBJ2-5; a possible D gene is TRBD2 (6 bases). Germline loops: CDR1 SGHDN, CDR2 FVKESK. The V end was cut by 1 base, the J end by 3 bases, with 24 bases between. The CDR3 is 19 residues long. The CDR3 DNA reads TGTGCCAGCAGCCAAGGGGGATTAGCGGTACTAGAAAGGGAAGAGACCCAGTACTTC. Its protein product is CASSQGGLAVLEREETQYF. The variable domain in full, with the rest retrieved from reference TRBV14 and TRBJ2-5, is EAGVTQFPSHSVIEKGQTVTLRCDPISGHDNLYWYRRVMGKEIKFLLHFVKESKQDESGMPNNRFLAERTGGTYSTLKVQPAELEDSGVYFCASSQGGLAVLEREETQYFGPGTRLLVL.